The rows below give T cell receptor beta chains drawn from one sample of a study of blood T cell repertoires in COVID-19. Data came from immunoSEQ multiplex PCR; TCRdb stores just in-frame clones and leaves some out. The sample has 380,000 or so clones; around 89% are singletons. The sequenced sample consisted of peripheral blood. All receptors come from a man aged 40-50 years with acute or convalescent COVID-19. Each CDR3 is given with its conserved first and last residue. Fields, in order: J gene, D gene, clone size, V gene, CDR3 protein, CDR3 DNA. A D gene is named only where the DNA matches it firmly. Size tells how often a clone was seen (once, few, many) or the class of an expanded clone, and some rows leave it out.

TRBJ2-5 | TRBD1 | - | TRBV12-3/TRBV12-4 | CASTDRDGETQYF | TGTGCCAGCACCGACAGGGACGGAGAGACCCAGTACTTC
TRBJ1-2 | TRBD1 | - | TRBV6-1 | CASSDRGQGEGLYGYTF | TGTGCCAGCAGTGACAGGGGACAGGGCGAAGGCTTGTATGGCTACACCTTC
TRBJ2-1 | TRBD2 | - | TRBV7-3 | CASSPTGGYNEQFF | TGTGCCAGCAGCCCAACGGGGGGGTACAATGAGCAGTTCTTC
TRBJ2-5 | TRBD2 | - | TRBV13 | CASSLIQRGQETQYF | TGTGCCAGCAGCTTAATCCAGCGGGGACAAGAGACCCAGTACTTC
TRBJ1-5 | TRBD1 | - | TRBV19 | CASSIRQGVANQPQHF | TGTGCCAGTAGTATTAGACAGGGGGTGGCAAATCAGCCCCAGCATTTT
TRBJ1-5 | TRBD1 | few | TRBV28 | CASSPETGDQPQHF | TGTGCCAGCAGCCCAGAAACAGGGGATCAGCCCCAGCATTTT
TRBJ2-7 | - | - | TRBV13 | CASSFVVGGEQYF | TGTGCCAGCAGCTTTGTTGTGGGGGGCGAGCAGTACTTC
TRBJ2-1 | TRBD2 | - | TRBV6-1 | CASNEAGGVSYNEQFF | TGTGCCAGCAATGAAGCGGGAGGGGTATCCTACAATGAGCAGTTCTTC
TRBJ1-3 | - | few | TRBV19 | CASSPRTAAGNTIYF | TGTGCCAGTAGTCCCCGGACAGCCGCTGGAAACACCATATATTTT
TRBJ2-7 | TRBD2 | once | TRBV10-3 | CAIRATGTSGYEQYF | TGTGCCATCAGAGCCACCGGGACTAGCGGATACGAGCAGTACTTC
TRBJ1-5 | TRBD1 | - | TRBV4-2 | CASSHRQGFRNGNQPQHF | TGTGCCAGCAGCCACAGACAGGGCTTTAGGAATGGCAATCAGCCCCAGCATTTT
TRBJ2-1 | TRBD2 | - | TRBV2 | CASSEDGAGTYNEQFF | TGTGCCAGCAGTGAAGACGGAGCGGGAACGTACAATGAGCAGTTCTTC
TRBJ2-2 | TRBD2 | - | TRBV9 | CASSVGRTSQDTGELFF | TGTGCCAGCAGCGTAGGAAGGACTAGCCAGGACACCGGGGAGCTGTTTTTT
TRBJ2-1 | TRBD1 | - | TRBV28 | CASRQGVGHEQFF | TGTGCCAGCAGACAGGGGGTCGGCCATGAGCAGTTCTTC
TRBJ2-7 | - | - | TRBV7-9 | CASSFQNEQYF | TGTGCCAGCAGCTTTCAAAACGAGCAGTACTTC
TRBJ2-5 | TRBD2 | - | TRBV28 | CASSLFGGAGQETQYF | TGTGCCAGCAGTTTATTCGGGGGGGCCGGGCAAGAGACCCAGTACTTC
TRBJ1-5 | - | - | TRBV28 | CASRVDVAGQPQHF | TGTGCCAGCAGGGTAGACGTAGCGGGTCAGCCCCAGCATTTT
TRBJ1-4 | - | - | TRBV4-2 | CASSQISATTNEKLFF | TGTGCCAGCAGCCAAATATCCGCTACAACTAATGAAAAACTGTTTTTT
TRBJ1-6 | - | - | TRBV6-2/TRBV6-3 | CASSYGGPNPLHF | TGTGCCAGCAGTTACGGGGGCCCCAATCCCCTCCACTTT
TRBJ2-3 | - | - | TRBV3-1/TRBV3-2 | CASSPLGADTQYF | TGTGCCAGCAGCCCCCTAGGGGCAGATACGCAGTATTTT
TRBJ1-5 | TRBD1 | - | TRBV19 | CASKSGTGVWQPQHF | TGTGCCAGTAAATCCGGGACAGGGGTTTGGCAGCCCCAGCATTTT
TRBJ1-3 | - | - | TRBV9 | CASSVSPPDSGNTIYF | TGTGCCAGCAGCGTAAGTCCCCCAGACTCTGGAAACACCATATATTTT
TRBJ2-1 | TRBD2 | - | TRBV7-7 | CASSSGLTNYNEQFF | TGTGCTAGCAGCTCGGGACTAACCAACTACAATGAGCAGTTCTTC
TRBJ1-5 | TRBD1 | - | TRBV6-1 | CASSEARGQASNQPQHF | TGTGCCAGCAGTGAAGCTCGGGGACAGGCGAGCAATCAGCCCCAGCATTTT
TRBJ2-5 | - | - | TRBV6-2/TRBV6-3 | CASSWGQETQYF | TGTGCCAGCAGTTGGGGGCAGGAGACCCAGTACTTC
TRBJ2-7 | - | - | TRBV2 | CASRPGLKYEQYF | TGTGCCAGTCGACCGGGACTGAAATACGAGCAGTACTTC
TRBJ1-2 | - | - | TRBV3-1/TRBV3-2 | CASSQDAGSNGGYTF | TGTGCCAGCAGCCAAGATGCAGGGTCCAACGGGGGCTACACCTTC
TRBJ2-1 | - | - | TRBV6-8 | CASSDGLINEQFF | TGTGCCAGCAGTGATGGACTTATCAATGAGCAGTTCTTC
TRBJ2-7 | - | - | TRBV10-3 | CAITDTLSSYEQYF | TGTGCCATCACCGACACTCTAAGCTCCTACGAGCAGTACTTC
TRBJ1-1 | - | - | TRBV28 | CASSLGGTTEAFF | TGTGCCAGCAGTTTGGGAGGGACCACTGAAGCTTTCTTT
TRBJ1-2 | - | - | TRBV29-1 | CSVPTGGGNYGYTF | TGCAGCGTGCCCACAGGTGGCGGTAACTATGGCTACACCTTC
TRBJ2-3 | - | - | TRBV6-5 | CASTRQESDTQYF | TGTGCCAGCACCAGACAGGAGTCAGATACGCAGTATTTT
TRBJ1-2 | - | - | TRBV3-1/TRBV3-2 | CASSQPRGYGYTF | TGTGCCAGCAGCCAACCTCGGGGCTATGGCTACACCTTC
TRBJ2-7 | TRBD2 | few | TRBV6-6 | CASSRELSGSNDEQYF | TGTGCCAGCAGTCGGGAACTTAGCGGGAGTAACGACGAGCAGTACTTC
TRBJ1-6 | - | - | TRBV25-1 | CASSDQGNSPLHF | TGTGCCAGCAGTGACCAGGGTAATTCACCCCTCCACTTT
TRBJ2-1 | TRBD2 | - | TRBV3-1/TRBV3-2 | CASSQVERELGNEQFF | TGTGCCAGCAGCCAAGTCGAGCGGGAGCTTGGGAATGAGCAGTTCTTC
TRBJ1-5 | - | - | TRBV4-1 | CASSQGQSEPQHF | TGCGCCAGCAGCCAAGGACAGAGCGAACCCCAGCATTTT
TRBJ1-2 | TRBD1 | - | TRBV28 | CASSLWGQGGGYTF | TGTGCCAGCAGTTTATGGGGACAGGGGGGCGGCTACACCTTC
TRBJ1-2 | TRBD1 | - | TRBV5-1 | CATRGQGVSYTF | TGCGCCACTAGGGGACAGGGCGTGAGCTACACCTTC
TRBJ1-6 | TRBD1 | - | TRBV27 | CASSTTGTGGYYNSPLHF | TGTGCCAGCAGTACAACCGGGACAGGGGGCTACTATAATTCACCCCTCCACTTT
TRBJ2-1 | TRBD1 | - | TRBV5-4 | CASSLDRGQSNEQFF | TGTGCCAGCAGCTTGGACAGGGGGCAATCGAATGAGCAGTTCTTC
TRBJ1-1 | - | - | TRBV12-3/TRBV12-4 | CASDGGNTEAFF | TGTGCCAGCGACGGGGGGAACACTGAAGCTTTCTTT
TRBJ2-7 | - | - | TRBV9 | CASSVDGYEQYF | TGTGCCAGCAGCGTAGACGGCTACGAGCAGTACTTC
TRBJ1-2 | TRBD1 | - | TRBV11-2 | CASSLLFGGTGSLGYTF | TGTGCCAGCAGCTTACTCTTCGGGGGGACAGGGTCGTTGGGCTACACCTTC
TRBJ1-5 | TRBD1 | - | TRBV7-8 | CASSPRTGGASNQPQHF | TGTGCCAGCAGTCCACGGACAGGGGGCGCTTCCAATCAGCCCCAGCATTTT
TRBJ2-3 | TRBD2 | - | TRBV5-1 | CASSPSGSTDTQYF | TGCGCCAGCAGCCCTAGCGGAAGCACAGATACGCAGTATTTT
TRBJ2-7 | TRBD1 | - | TRBV2 | CASSDRGQDEQYF | TGTGCCAGCAGTGACAGGGGACAGGACGAGCAGTACTTC
TRBJ1-3 | TRBD1 | - | TRBV18 | CASSLGQVYSGNTIYF | TGTGCCAGCTCACTCGGACAGGTTTACTCTGGAAACACCATATATTTT
TRBJ1-1 | - | - | TRBV5-4 | CASSYGGNTEAFF | TGTGCCAGCAGCTACGGGGGGAACACTGAAGCTTTCTTT
TRBJ1-6 | - | few | TRBV5-4 | CASSIQGYNSPLHF | TGTGCCAGCAGCATACAGGGCTATAATTCACCCCTCCACTTT